The clone carrying this T cell receptor (beta chain) qualifies as medium-sized. TCR beta rearrangements were amplified from peripheral blood genomic DNA. Germline V gives CDR1 LNHDA, CDR2 SQIVND (reference sequence). This CDR3 has 14 amino acids. Trimming stripped 5 bases from V and 4 bases from J, with 13 bases between. Multiplex touch-down PCR with TRB-A/B primers amplified rearranged V-D-J TRB sequences. TCRdb used MiXCR to reprocess the multiplex PCR reads, holding one entry per CDR3 protein. This sample has about 5,000 distinct CDR3 sequences, with around 20% found just once. This sample stems from a study of T cell repertoires in aging, cancer and after chemotherapy.

Material for sequencing was blood. This receptor was identified in a human donor with a blood cancer. This sequence joins TRBV19 and TRBJ2-3; D tentatively fits TRBD1 or TRBD2 (6 bases each). This CDR3 reads CASSYAGEADTQYF. The CDR3 coding sequence is TGTGCCAGTAGTTACGCAGGGGAGGCAGATACGCAGTATTTT.